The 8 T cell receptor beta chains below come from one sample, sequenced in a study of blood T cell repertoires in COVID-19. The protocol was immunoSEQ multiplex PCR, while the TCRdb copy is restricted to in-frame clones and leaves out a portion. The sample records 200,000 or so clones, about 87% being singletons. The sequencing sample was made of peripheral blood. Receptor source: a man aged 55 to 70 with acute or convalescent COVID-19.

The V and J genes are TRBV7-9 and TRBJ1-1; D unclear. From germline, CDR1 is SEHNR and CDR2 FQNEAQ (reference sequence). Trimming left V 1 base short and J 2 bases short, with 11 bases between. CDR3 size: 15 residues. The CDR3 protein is CASSLGRTGNTEAFF. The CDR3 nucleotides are TGTGCCAGCAGCTTAGGAAGGACGGGAAACACTGAAGCTTTCTTT.

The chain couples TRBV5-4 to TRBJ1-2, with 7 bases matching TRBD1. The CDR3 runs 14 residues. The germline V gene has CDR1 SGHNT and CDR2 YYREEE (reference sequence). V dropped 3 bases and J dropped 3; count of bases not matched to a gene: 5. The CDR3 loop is CASSSTGMDYGYTF. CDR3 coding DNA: TGTGCCAGCAGCTCGACAGGGATGGACTATGGCTACACCTTC.

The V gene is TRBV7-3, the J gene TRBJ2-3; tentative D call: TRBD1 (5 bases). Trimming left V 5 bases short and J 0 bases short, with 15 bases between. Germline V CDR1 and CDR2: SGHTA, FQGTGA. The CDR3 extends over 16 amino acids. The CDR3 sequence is CASSPTRTLSTDTQYF. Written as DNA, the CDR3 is TGTGCCAGCAGCCCTACCCGGACACTAAGCACAGATACGCAGTATTTT.

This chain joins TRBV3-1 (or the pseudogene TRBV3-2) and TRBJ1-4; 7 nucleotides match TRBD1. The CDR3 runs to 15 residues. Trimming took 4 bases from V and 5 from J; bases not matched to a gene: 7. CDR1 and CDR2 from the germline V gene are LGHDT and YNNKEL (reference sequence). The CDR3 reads CASSRRDSKNEKLFF. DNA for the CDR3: TGTGCCAGCAGCCGTCGGGACAGCAAAAATGAAAAACTGTTTTTT.

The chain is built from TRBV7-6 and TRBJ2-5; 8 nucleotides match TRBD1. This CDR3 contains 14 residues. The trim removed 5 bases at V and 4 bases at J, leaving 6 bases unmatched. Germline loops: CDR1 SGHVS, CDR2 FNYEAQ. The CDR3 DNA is TGTGCCAGCAGCCCCGGGACAGGTAGAGAGACCCAGTACTTC. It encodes CASSPGTGRETQYF.

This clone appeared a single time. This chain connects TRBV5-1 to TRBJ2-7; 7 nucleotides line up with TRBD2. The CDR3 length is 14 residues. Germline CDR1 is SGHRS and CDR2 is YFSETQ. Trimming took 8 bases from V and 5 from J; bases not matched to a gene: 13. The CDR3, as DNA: TGCGCCAGTTCGGGGGGAAGGAACTTAGACGAGCAGTACTTC. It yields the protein CASSGGRNLDEQYF.

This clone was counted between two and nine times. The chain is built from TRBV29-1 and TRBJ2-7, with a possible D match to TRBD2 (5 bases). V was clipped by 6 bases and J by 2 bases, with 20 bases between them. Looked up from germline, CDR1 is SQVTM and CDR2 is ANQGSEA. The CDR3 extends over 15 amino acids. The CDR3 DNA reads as TGCAGCGTCCGAGGGCGGTCTAGTGGGGCCTACGAGCAGTACTTC. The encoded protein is CSVRGRSSGAYEQYF.

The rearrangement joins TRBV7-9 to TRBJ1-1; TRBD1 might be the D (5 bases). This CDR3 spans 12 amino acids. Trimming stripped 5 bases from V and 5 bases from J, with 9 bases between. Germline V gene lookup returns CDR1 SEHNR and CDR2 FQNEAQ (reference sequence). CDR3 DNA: TGTGCCAGCAGCGGGGCGCTGACTGAAGCTTTCTTT. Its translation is CASSGALTEAFF.